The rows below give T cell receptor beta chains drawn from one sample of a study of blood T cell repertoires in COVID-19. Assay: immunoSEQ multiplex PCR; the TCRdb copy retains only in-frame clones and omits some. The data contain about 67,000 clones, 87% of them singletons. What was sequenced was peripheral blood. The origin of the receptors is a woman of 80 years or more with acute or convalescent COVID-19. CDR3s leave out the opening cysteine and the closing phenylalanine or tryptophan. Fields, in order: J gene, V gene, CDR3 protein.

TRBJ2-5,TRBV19,ASSTPAGVGETQY
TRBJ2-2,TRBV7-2,ASSLRLNTGELF
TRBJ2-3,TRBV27,ASSLGPIRDSSTDTQY
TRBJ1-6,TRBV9,ASSVEEFRSPLH
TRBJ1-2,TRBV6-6,ASRTTGNYGYT
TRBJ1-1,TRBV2,ASSPTRYEAF
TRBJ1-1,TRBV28,ASSLYRGGRNTEAF
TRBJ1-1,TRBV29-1,SVAARGNTEAF
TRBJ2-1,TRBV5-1,ASSPTGTGAKGQF
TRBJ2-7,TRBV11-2,ASSEGGRERQY
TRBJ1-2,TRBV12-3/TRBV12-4,AIGGANYGYT
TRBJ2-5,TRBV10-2,ASWDRGKETQY
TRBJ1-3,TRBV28,ASSLKGAGNTIY
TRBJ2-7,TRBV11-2,ASSPGTYEQY
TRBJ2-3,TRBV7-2,ASSLTQGSTDTQY
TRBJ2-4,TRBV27,ASSLRLAKNIQY
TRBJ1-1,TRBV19,AIASGWNTEAF
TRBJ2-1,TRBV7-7,ASSSAPGAGAHEQF
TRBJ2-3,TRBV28,ASPPPGLAGVDTQY
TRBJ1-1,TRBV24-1,ATRASAGAVTEAF
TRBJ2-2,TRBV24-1,ATSDSGTGIGELF
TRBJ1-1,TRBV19,ASTYGGGAGEAF
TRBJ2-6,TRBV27,ASRPIGGAFGANVLT
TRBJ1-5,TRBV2,ASSEGGTGGQPQH
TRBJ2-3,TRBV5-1,ASSLQGSTDTQY
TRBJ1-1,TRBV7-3,ASSLTGVNTEAF
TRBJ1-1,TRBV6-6,ASSTQQGAMNTEAF
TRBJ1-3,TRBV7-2,ASSSNRGLGNTIY
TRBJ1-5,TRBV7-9,ASSLGGGNQPQH
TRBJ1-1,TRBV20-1,SDDRFSEAF
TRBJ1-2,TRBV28,ASTMGAGNYGYT
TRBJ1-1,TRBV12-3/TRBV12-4,ASRRDTEAF
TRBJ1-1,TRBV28,ASSLVGNTEAF
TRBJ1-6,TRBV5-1,ASTLGDSYNSPLH
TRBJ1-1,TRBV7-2,ASSLDRNTEAF
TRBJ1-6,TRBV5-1,ASKTARGDSPLH
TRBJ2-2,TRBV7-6,ASSLGPGELF
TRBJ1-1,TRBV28,ASSFGTGFAEAF
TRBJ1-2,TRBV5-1,ASSLRRGQDGYT
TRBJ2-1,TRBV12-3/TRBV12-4,ASNGNSYNEQF
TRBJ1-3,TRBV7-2,ASSAQGTGNTIY
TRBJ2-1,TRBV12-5,ASARSGVYNEQF
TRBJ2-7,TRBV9,ASSARWGGNEQY